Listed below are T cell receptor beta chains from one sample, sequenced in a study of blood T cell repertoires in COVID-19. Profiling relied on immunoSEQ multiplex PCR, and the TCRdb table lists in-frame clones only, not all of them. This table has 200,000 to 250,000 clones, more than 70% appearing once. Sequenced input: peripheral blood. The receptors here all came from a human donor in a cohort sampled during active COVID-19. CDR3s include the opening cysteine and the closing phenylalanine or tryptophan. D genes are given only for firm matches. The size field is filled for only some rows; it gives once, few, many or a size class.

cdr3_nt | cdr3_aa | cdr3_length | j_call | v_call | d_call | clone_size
TGTGCCACCAGTGAGGAGGTCATGAACACTGAAGCTTTCTTT | CATSEEVMNTEAFF | 14 | TRBJ1-1 | TRBV24-1 | - | few
TGTGCCAGCAGTTCGATCCGGGACAGGGGCAGCTATGGCTACACCTTC | CASSSIRDRGSYGYTF | 16 | TRBJ1-2 | TRBV28 | TRBD1 | once
TGTGCCAGTAGTAAGGGGGCAGGGCGGGACAATGAGCAGTTCTTC | CASSKGAGRDNEQFF | 15 | TRBJ2-1 | TRBV19 | TRBD1 | -
TGCGCCAGCAGCTTTGCTGCGAGCTCCTACAATGAGCAGTTCTTC | CASSFAASSYNEQFF | 15 | TRBJ2-1 | TRBV5-1 | - | -
TGTGCCAGCAGTTTATTCCCAGGGGGCATCTATGGCTACACCTTC | CASSLFPGGIYGYTF | 15 | TRBJ1-2 | TRBV27 | TRBD1 | -
TGTGCCAGCAGCTGGGGACTAGCGGGTGACGAGCAGTACTTC | CASSWGLAGDEQYF | 14 | TRBJ2-7 | TRBV5-4 | TRBD2 | -
TGTGCCAGCAGCTTAGCAGGTTATAGGAGGTTCGATGAGCAGTTCTTC | CASSLAGYRRFDEQFF | 16 | TRBJ2-1 | TRBV7-8 | - | -
TGTGCCAGCACCCCGGGACAGGGGAGGGAAAAACTGTTTTTT | CASTPGQGREKLFF | 14 | TRBJ1-4 | TRBV27 | TRBD1 | once
TGTGCCAGCTCCGGGGGAGGGGGCAATCAGCCCCAGCATTTT | CASSGGGGNQPQHF | 14 | TRBJ1-5 | TRBV27 | - | -
TGCGCCAGCAGCGTGCGACAGAGAAGCACAGATACGCAGTATTTT | CASSVRQRSTDTQYF | 15 | TRBJ2-3 | TRBV4-1 | - | few
TGTGCCAGCAGCCCGGGATCTGGCGGCGAGCAGTACTTC | CASSPGSGGEQYF | 13 | TRBJ2-7 | TRBV3-1/TRBV3-2 | - | -
TGTGCCTGGGGCCGTCTGACAGGGCCTGGAAACACCATATATTTT | CAWGRLTGPGNTIYF | 15 | TRBJ1-3 | TRBV30 | TRBD1 | -
TGCGCCAGCAGCTTCGCGGGGGAAGAGACCCAGTACTTC | CASSFAGEETQYF | 13 | TRBJ2-5 | TRBV5-1 | TRBD2 | -
TGTGCCAGCCGACACCTTAATGAAAAACTGTTTTTT | CASRHLNEKLFF | 12 | TRBJ1-4 | TRBV13 | - | -
TGTGCCAGCAGCTTGGCACTAGCGGGCACCGGGGAGCTGTTTTTT | CASSLALAGTGELFF | 15 | TRBJ2-2 | TRBV5-4 | TRBD2 | few
TGTGCCAGCAGCTTCCGGGACAGGGAAGCTTTCTTT | CASSFRDREAFF | 12 | TRBJ1-1 | TRBV5-4 | TRBD1 | many
TGTGCCAGCAGTTACTCGGAAAGCGGGAGTGTCGACGAGCAGTACTTC | CASSYSESGSVDEQYF | 16 | TRBJ2-7 | TRBV6-5 | TRBD2 | -
TGTGCCAGCAGTTTCCTCTCGACTAGTGGGGAGCAGTTCTTC | CASSFLSTSGEQFF | 14 | TRBJ2-1 | TRBV6-2/TRBV6-3 | - | -
TGCGCCAGCAGCGCGGGGGATATAGCATCCTACGAGCAGTACTTC | CASSAGDIASYEQYF | 15 | TRBJ2-7 | TRBV5-1 | TRBD2 | once
TGTGCCAGCAGCCGTTTACAGGGCAGGATAAACATTCAGTACTTC | CASSRLQGRINIQYF | 15 | TRBJ2-4 | TRBV3-1/TRBV3-2 | - | -
TGCAGCGTCGACAAGGCGGGAGGGAATGAGCAGTTCTTC | CSVDKAGGNEQFF | 13 | TRBJ2-1 | TRBV29-1 | TRBD2 | -
TGTGCCAGCATCCCCCCCCCGTACAATGAGCAGTTCTTC | CASIPPPYNEQFF | 13 | TRBJ2-1 | TRBV21-1 | - | -
TGTGCCAGCAGTTATTGGGACAGGGACTCCTATAATTCACCCCTCCACTTT | CASSYWDRDSYNSPLHF | 17 | TRBJ1-6 | TRBV28 | TRBD1 | -
TGTGCCAGCAGTTACTCGATTGCACGTGAGCCGTACTTC | CASSYSIAREPYF | 13 | TRBJ2-7 | TRBV6-5 | - | -
TGTGCCACCAGCGTAAGCAATCAGCCCCAGCATTTT | CATSVSNQPQHF | 12 | TRBJ1-5 | TRBV15 | - | many
TGTGCCAGTAGTATCCTACAGGGAAGTGGGGCCAACGTCCTGACTTTC | CASSILQGSGANVLTF | 16 | TRBJ2-6 | TRBV19 | - | -
TGTGCCATCCAGGAGGCGGACCCGACAGGCTACACCTTC | CAIQEADPTGYTF | 13 | TRBJ1-2 | TRBV28 | - | -
TGTGCCAGCAGTTTAGGGCGGGGGGGCCAGGTTGAGCAGTTCTTC | CASSLGRGGQVEQFF | 15 | TRBJ2-1 | TRBV27 | TRBD2 | -
TGTGCCAGCAGCCCCAACTTAAATGAAAAACTGTTTTTT | CASSPNLNEKLFF | 13 | TRBJ1-4 | TRBV11-2 | - | -
TGTGCCAGCAGCACCGGCGGATTCTATGGCTACACCTTC | CASSTGGFYGYTF | 13 | TRBJ1-2 | TRBV6-5 | - | once
TGTGCCAGCACTACGGAAGGGGGAAGCGGGGAGCTGTTTTTT | CASTTEGGSGELFF | 14 | TRBJ2-2 | TRBV6-5 | - | -
TGTGCCAGCACCCGGACAGGGGATAACTATGGCTACACCTTC | CASTRTGDNYGYTF | 14 | TRBJ1-2 | TRBV7-8 | TRBD1 | -
TGCAGCGCATCACAGGTGAACAATGAAAAACTGTTTTTT | CSASQVNNEKLFF | 13 | TRBJ1-4 | TRBV29-1 | - | -
TGTGCCACCCGAGAACAGGGTGAAGGTGAAAAACTGTTTTTT | CATREQGEGEKLFF | 14 | TRBJ1-4 | TRBV2 | - | few
TGTGCCACCAGCAGAGATTCGTGGGAGGGGCATACGCAGTATTTT | CATSRDSWEGHTQYF | 15 | TRBJ2-3 | TRBV15 | TRBD2 | -
TGTGCCAGCAGCTTAGGGGGACTGGAGACCCAGTACTTC | CASSLGGLETQYF | 13 | TRBJ2-5 | TRBV11-2 | - | -
TGCGCCAGCGGAGAAGACAGGGCCATCTATGGCTACACCTTC | CASGEDRAIYGYTF | 14 | TRBJ1-2 | TRBV5-1 | TRBD1 | once
TGCGCCAGCAGCTTGGATGGGGGCTTTCGAGAGACCCAGTACTTC | CASSLDGGFRETQYF | 15 | TRBJ2-5 | TRBV5-1 | - | -
TGTGCCAGCAGAGAAAGACAGGACGCGAACACCGGGGAGCTGTTTTTT | CASRERQDANTGELFF | 16 | TRBJ2-2 | TRBV6-1 | - | -
TGTGCTAGCAGCTCCGGGACTCTGGGTGGGGTAAATACGCAGTATTTT | CASSSGTLGGVNTQYF | 16 | TRBJ2-3 | TRBV7-7 | - | -
TGTGCCAGCAGCTCCGGGCGGGACCCCACAGATACGCAGTATTTT | CASSSGRDPTDTQYF | 15 | TRBJ2-3 | TRBV28 | - | -
TGTGCCAGCAGTCCCTCCCGAGGCTCCTACAATGAGCAGTTCTTC | CASSPSRGSYNEQFF | 15 | TRBJ2-1 | TRBV27 | - | -
TGTGCCAGCGAGGAGATGGCGGGGGGGTACAATGAGCAGTTCTTC | CASEEMAGGYNEQFF | 15 | TRBJ2-1 | TRBV7-9 | TRBD2 | -
TGTGCCAGCAGCTGGTCGGGCACTGAAGCTTTCTTT | CASSWSGTEAFF | 12 | TRBJ1-1 | TRBV5-6 | - | few
TGCGCCAGCAGCCAAGATTCAGGGTTTAGGTATGGCTACACCTTC | CASSQDSGFRYGYTF | 15 | TRBJ1-2 | TRBV4-1 | - | -
TGTGCCAGCAGCCAAGATTGGGGCCACGAGCAGTACTTC | CASSQDWGHEQYF | 13 | TRBJ2-7 | TRBV3-1/TRBV3-2 | - | -
TGCGCCAGCAGCCACACGTCGACATTTGCGAACACCGGGGAGCTGTTTTTT | CASSHTSTFANTGELFF | 17 | TRBJ2-2 | TRBV4-1 | - | many
TGTGCCAGCAGCAAACCGGACAGAAGCTCCTACAATGAGCAGTTCTTC | CASSKPDRSSYNEQFF | 16 | TRBJ2-1 | TRBV7-3 | - | -
TGCAGTGCTAGTGGCGGGACTAGAAATGTTTTTGGCGAGCAGTACTTC | CSASGGTRNVFGEQYF | 16 | TRBJ2-7 | TRBV20-1 | TRBD2 | -
TGTGCCAGCAGCACGGACAGCAACTATGGCTACACCTTC | CASSTDSNYGYTF | 13 | TRBJ1-2 | TRBV9 | - | few
TGTGCCAGCAGTGGGACGGCGGGCTCGCTTTCGGGGCCCCAGCATTTT | CASSGTAGSLSGPQHF | 16 | TRBJ1-5 | TRBV6-1 | - | -